A selection of T cell receptor beta chains follows, all from one sample in a study of cytomegalovirus exposure and HLA in healthy donors. Only in-frame clones appear in the TCRdb table, and some are missing; sequencing was by immunoSEQ multiplex PCR. Counted here are 75,000 to 95,000 clones, approximately 78% occurring once; the ten biggest clones make up about 4.5%. The sequenced sample was PBMCs. The source is a male donor in good health and CMV-seropositive. Each CDR3 is given with its conserved first and last residue. A D gene is named only where the DNA matches it firmly. Only some rows state a clone size, as once, few, many or a class for expanded clones.

V: TRBV6-6
J: TRBJ2-7
size: few
D: -
DNA: TGTGCCAGCAGTTACTCGCTTCAGGGGGGCCTCGGGGAGTACTTC
CDR3: CASSYSLQGGLGEYF

V: TRBV9
J: TRBJ2-3
size: -
D: TRBD2
DNA: TGTGCCAGCAGCGCAAGGACTAGCGGGCTCACAGATACGCAGTATTTT
CDR3: CASSARTSGLTDTQYF

V: TRBV27
J: TRBJ1-5
size: -
D: -
DNA: TGTGCCAGCAGTTTCATCAATCAGCCCCAGCATTTT
CDR3: CASSFINQPQHF

V: TRBV5-5
J: TRBJ2-7
size: few
D: TRBD1
DNA: TGTGCCAGCAGCCGACCCGGGACAGGGACCTACGAGCAGTACTTC
CDR3: CASSRPGTGTYEQYF

V: TRBV28
J: TRBJ2-3
size: -
D: TRBD2
DNA: TGTGCCAGCAGTCCTCCCGGCGGGGGGGCCGCAGATACGCAGTATTTT
CDR3: CASSPPGGGAADTQYF

V: TRBV7-6
J: TRBJ2-1
size: -
D: TRBD2
DNA: TGTGCCAGCAGCTTAGCAGCGGGAGTGAGTACAGGGAATGAGCAGTTCTTC
CDR3: CASSLAAGVSTGNEQFF

V: TRBV4-1
J: TRBJ2-2
size: -
D: TRBD1
DNA: TGCGCCAGCAGCCAAGACGGACAGGGGGCGCAATCCGGGGAGCTGTTTTTT
CDR3: CASSQDGQGAQSGELFF

V: TRBV2
J: TRBJ2-4
size: -
D: TRBD1
DNA: TGTGCCAGCCGGGACAGGGAAGACATTCAGTACTTC
CDR3: CASRDREDIQYF

V: TRBV5-1
J: TRBJ1-1
size: -
D: TRBD1
DNA: TGCGCCAGCAGCCTAGGGACAGTTTTAGCTGAAGCTTTCTTT
CDR3: CASSLGTVLAEAFF

V: TRBV28
J: TRBJ2-7
size: -
D: -
DNA: TGTGCCAGCAGCCTACTGTACGAGCAGTACTTC
CDR3: CASSLLYEQYF

V: TRBV18
J: TRBJ1-5
size: -
D: -
DNA: TGTGCCAGCTCACCACGAGGGAAACTGGATCAGCCCCAGCATTTT
CDR3: CASSPRGKLDQPQHF

V: TRBV6-6
J: TRBJ2-7
size: -
D: TRBD2
DNA: TGTGCCAGCGGGTGGGGAGGGGCGGGCTACGAGCAGTACTTC
CDR3: CASGWGGAGYEQYF

V: TRBV30
J: TRBJ1-6
size: once
D: -
DNA: TGTGCCTGGGGGTTGGGGCATAATTCACCCCTCCACTTT
CDR3: CAWGLGHNSPLHF

V: TRBV19
J: TRBJ1-1
size: few
D: -
DNA: TGTGCCAGTCGGAGGTTGAACACTGAAGCTTTCTTT
CDR3: CASRRLNTEAFF

V: TRBV5-6
J: TRBJ2-4
size: -
D: -
DNA: TGTGCCAGCAGCTTGGCCCTGGCAGGGTTTGCCAAAAACATTCAGTACTTC
CDR3: CASSLALAGFAKNIQYF

V: TRBV7-3
J: TRBJ2-7
size: -
D: -
DNA: TGTGCCAGCAGCCGGGGGTGGGGAGACGAGCAGTACTTC
CDR3: CASSRGWGDEQYF

V: TRBV4-1
J: TRBJ1-5
size: few
D: -
DNA: TGCGCCAGCAGCCAAGACCCCTTGGACATTTATCAGCCCCAGCATTTT
CDR3: CASSQDPLDIYQPQHF

V: TRBV19
J: TRBJ1-1
size: -
D: -
DNA: TGTGCCAGTAGTTTAGGGGCCATCGCTGAAGCTTTCTTT
CDR3: CASSLGAIAEAFF

V: TRBV5-1
J: TRBJ2-3
size: -
D: TRBD2
DNA: TGCGCCAGCAACGCGGGAGGGAACACAGATACGCAGTATTTT
CDR3: CASNAGGNTDTQYF

V: TRBV15
J: TRBJ2-7
size: -
D: -
DNA: TGTGCCACCAGCATAGGAGCCGGGGACTACGAGCAGTACTTC
CDR3: CATSIGAGDYEQYF

V: TRBV13
J: TRBJ2-5
size: -
D: TRBD1
DNA: TGTGCCAGCAGCCTCAGGACAGGCCACCAAGAGACCCAGTACTTC
CDR3: CASSLRTGHQETQYF

V: TRBV7-7
J: TRBJ2-3
size: -
D: -
DNA: TGTGCCAGCAGCCCCGCCGGGGGAAGCACAGATACGCAGTATTTT
CDR3: CASSPAGGSTDTQYF

V: TRBV10-1
J: TRBJ2-7
size: -
D: TRBD1
DNA: TGCGCCATCCACAGGGGATACTCCTACGAGCAGTACTTC
CDR3: CAIHRGYSYEQYF

V: TRBV7-2
J: TRBJ2-7
size: -
D: TRBD1
DNA: TGTGCCAGCAGACTTAACAGGGGGCTGGAGCAGTACTTC
CDR3: CASRLNRGLEQYF

V: TRBV2
J: TRBJ2-7
size: -
D: TRBD2
DNA: TGTGCCAGCACCGATCCTGGACTAGCGGTAAATTACGAGCAGTACTTC
CDR3: CASTDPGLAVNYEQYF

V: TRBV5-6
J: TRBJ2-2
size: -
D: -
DNA: TGTGCCAGCAGCTTCCAGAGGACATCGAACACCGGGGAGCTGTTTTTT
CDR3: CASSFQRTSNTGELFF

V: TRBV5-8
J: TRBJ2-3
size: -
D: TRBD2
DNA: TGTGCCAGCAGCTTGAGTAGGAGCGGGGTAAGGGATACGCAGTATTTT
CDR3: CASSLSRSGVRDTQYF

V: TRBV15
J: TRBJ1-5
size: -
D: -
DNA: TGTGCCACCAGCAGAGATACGGGAGGGGAGGTCAATCAGCCCCAGCATTTT
CDR3: CATSRDTGGEVNQPQHF